This TCR beta chain was captured by sequencing in a study of blood T cell repertoires in COVID-19. Study details: The United States, Italy and Spain supplied acute and convalescent COVID-19 samples. T cells, B-cell-depleted T cells, or PBMCs supplied cDNA or gDNA.

Clinical histories supplied by participants themselves formed the basis of cohort assignment. Method: immunoSEQ multiplex PCR; TCRdb's copy keeps in-frame clones and lacks some. The table records 270,000 or so clones, under 95% of them present only once. This CDR3 is built from 13 residues. V shed 5 bases and J shed 3 bases, with 10 bases lying between them. Looked up from germline, CDR1 is SGHAT and CDR2 is FQNNGV. This clone was detected only a few times. Specimen: PBMCs or T cells enriched from blood (not recorded which). The rearrangement links TRBV11-2 to TRBJ1-1; D not certain. The clonotype was recovered from a woman aged 40 to 50 with acute COVID-19. The CDR3 sequence is CASSPRWDTEAFF. CDR3 DNA sequence: TGTGCCAGCAGCCCCAGGTGGGACACTGAAGCTTTCTTT.